The rows below give T cell receptor beta chains drawn from one sample of a study of blood T cell repertoires in COVID-19. Sequencing was performed with immunoSEQ multiplex PCR; in TCRdb, only in-frame clones are kept and a portion is missing. The table records about 220,000 clones, around three quarters of them present only once. Sequenced input: peripheral blood. These receptors were taken from a woman aged 70 to 79 with acute or convalescent COVID-19. The CDR3 runs from the conserved cysteine through the conserved F or W. D genes are given only for firm matches. Size is stated for part of the rows, as once, few or many counts, or as a class when the clone is expanded.

size	D	V	J	DNA	CDR3
.	.	TRBV5-1	TRBJ2-3	TGCGCCAGCAGCTTGTCTAGCAGAGATACGCAGTATTTT	CASSLSSRDTQYF
few	.	TRBV2	TRBJ2-3	TGTGCCAGCACCGCGGGGGACATAATCCCAGATACGCAGTATTTT	CASTAGDIIPDTQYF
.	.	TRBV25-1	TRBJ1-5	TGTGCCAGCAGCGCTAACGGCAATCAGCCCCAGCATTTT	CASSANGNQPQHF
once	.	TRBV6-1	TRBJ1-1	TGTGCCAGCAGTGAGCAGACAAGTTTGAACACTGAAGCTTTCTTT	CASSEQTSLNTEAFF
.	.	TRBV4-1	TRBJ1-2	TGCGCCAGCAGCCAAGGGGACTTAGTTAACTATGGCTACACCTTC	CASSQGDLVNYGYTF
.	TRBD1	TRBV6-5	TRBJ1-4	TGTGCCAGCAGGGATCCGACAGGGACCGGGAAACTGTTTTTT	CASRDPTGTGKLFF
.	.	TRBV6-5	TRBJ1-2	TGTGCCAGCAGTTACTCGAACTTTCCAGGAGGCTACACCTTC	CASSYSNFPGGYTF
.	.	TRBV3-1/TRBV3-2	TRBJ1-2	TGTGCCAGCAGCCAAGTATCGGGGGGGCGGACGGAAGGCTACACCTTC	CASSQVSGGRTEGYTF
.	TRBD2	TRBV5-4	TRBJ2-1	TGTGCCAGCGCTCAGCGGGGGGGGATCTCCTACAATGAGCAGTTCTTC	CASAQRGGISYNEQFF
.	TRBD1	TRBV6-5	TRBJ1-5	TGTGCCAGCAGCTCCGACAGGGCAAAGGGGCAGCCCCAGCATTTT	CASSSDRAKGQPQHF
.	TRBD1	TRBV15	TRBJ1-1	TGTGCCACCAGCAGAGGAATCAGGGGGCGCCTCACTGAAGCTTTCTTT	CATSRGIRGRLTEAFF
.	.	TRBV5-1	TRBJ2-1	TGCGCCAGCAGCATCGGACAGCCACCCGAGAATGAGCAGTTCTTC	CASSIGQPPENEQFF
.	TRBD2	TRBV5-8	TRBJ2-5	TGTGCCAGCAGCTTGGAGCTAGCGGGGGGAGAGACCCAGTACTTC	CASSLELAGGETQYF
.	.	TRBV24-1	TRBJ2-3	TGTGCCACCAGTGATTTTGTGGGCGGGGTCACAGATACGCAGTATTTT	CATSDFVGGVTDTQYF
.	.	TRBV6-2/TRBV6-3	TRBJ1-5	TGTGCCAGCAGCCTTTACAGGGTGGACCAGCCCCAGCATTTT	CASSLYRVDQPQHF
few	TRBD1	TRBV2	TRBJ1-4	TGTGCCAGCATTGGACGGGACAGGCGGGGAGAAAAACTGTTTTTT	CASIGRDRRGEKLFF
.	TRBD1	TRBV5-1	TRBJ1-1	TGCGCCAGCAGGCGGGACAGTATGAACACTGAAGCTTTCTTT	CASRRDSMNTEAFF
once	.	TRBV12-3/TRBV12-4	TRBJ1-1	TGTGCCAGCAGCCCATCAGGGCTTGTCGACGCCCACTTT	CASSPSGLVDAHF
.	TRBD2	TRBV6-6	TRBJ2-5	TGTGCCAGCAGCCCTCTAAGCGGGGATTTGGAGACCCAGTACTTC	CASSPLSGDLETQYF
.	.	TRBV7-2	TRBJ2-5	TGTGCCAGCAGCTTATTTTACCCCAGGGCCCAGTACTTC	CASSLFYPRAQYF